A selection of T cell receptor beta chains follows, all from one sample in a study of blood T cell repertoires in COVID-19. Using immunoSEQ multiplex PCR, the repertoire was profiled, and TCRdb retains in-frame clones only, with some absent. The sample includes 200,000 to 250,000 clones, approximately 90% seen only once; the top ten take 11%. The specimen sequenced was peripheral blood. These receptors all come from a man aged 45 to 65 with COVID-19, enrolled during active disease. Each CDR3 is given with its conserved first and last residue. D genes are given only for firm matches. Clone size is shown for a subset of rows, as once, few, many or a class of expanded clone.

J gene,V gene,D gene,clone size,CDR3 DNA,CDR3 protein
TRBJ1-5,TRBV5-8,NA,NA,TGTGCCAGCAGCTGGCTGAATAGCAATCAGCCCCAGCATTTT,CASSWLNSNQPQHF
TRBJ2-7,TRBV19,TRBD2,NA,TGCGCTAGCGGGGGCCTGGGGGAGCAGTACTTC,CASGGLGEQYF
TRBJ1-1,TRBV4-1,TRBD1,NA,TGCGCCAGCAGCCAAGAGGGGGGACAGGGGGCCTCTTATGGTGAAGCTTTCTTT,CASSQEGGQGASYGEAFF
TRBJ2-7,TRBV13,TRBD1,NA,TGTGCCAGCAGCTCCGGACAGGGGGTAGGCGAGCAGTACTTC,CASSSGQGVGEQYF
TRBJ2-4,TRBV7-3,TRBD1,NA,TGTGCCAGCAGCCGTTCCGGGACAGCCTTGCTGGGGAACATTCAGTACTTC,CASSRSGTALLGNIQYF
TRBJ1-1,TRBV19,NA,once,TGTGCCAGTAGTGAGCGACAGGACAACACTGAAGCTTTCTTT,CASSERQDNTEAFF
TRBJ1-5,TRBV3-1/TRBV3-2,NA,once,TGTGCCAGCAGCCAGAGAACGAGCAATCAGCCCCAGCATTTT,CASSQRTSNQPQHF
TRBJ1-4,TRBV7-2,TRBD1,NA,TGTGCCAGCAGCCCTAGGACAGGTGCCGAAAAACTGTTTTTT,CASSPRTGAEKLFF
TRBJ2-2,TRBV6-5,TRBD1,NA,TGTGCCAGCAGTTACGAGCCGGGACAGGGCGGGGAGCTGTTTTTT,CASSYEPGQGGELFF
TRBJ2-2,TRBV4-2,NA,NA,TGTGCCAGCAGCCAATCCGACACCGGGGAGCTGTTTTTT,CASSQSDTGELFF
TRBJ2-7,TRBV28,NA,NA,TGTGCCAGCAGTCCTCACCAGACAGGCTCCTACGAGCAGTACTTC,CASSPHQTGSYEQYF
TRBJ2-7,TRBV28,NA,NA,TGTGCCAGCAGTTCAGAGGACAACACGGTCGAGCAGTACTTC,CASSSEDNTVEQYF
TRBJ1-1,TRBV12-3/TRBV12-4,NA,few,TGTGCCAGCAGCACCCTGCGGGCTTTCTTT,CASSTLRAFF
TRBJ2-7,TRBV19,TRBD1,once,TGTGCCAGTAGTATTGGGGTCGGACAGGGGGCCTACGAGCAGTACTTC,CASSIGVGQGAYEQYF
TRBJ2-7,TRBV11-3,TRBD1,few,TGTGCCAGCAGCTCGGACAGGGGGCCGTACGAGCAGTACTTC,CASSSDRGPYEQYF
TRBJ1-2,TRBV6-5,TRBD1,NA,TGTGCCAGCAGTTATTTCCAGGGGGCGAGTGGCTACACCTTC,CASSYFQGASGYTF
TRBJ2-2,TRBV11-2,NA,NA,NA,CASSFRFGDTNTGELFF
TRBJ2-1,TRBV7-2,TRBD2,NA,TGTGCCAGCAGCCTTAGAACTAGCGGGGGGTACAATGAGCAGTTCTTC,CASSLRTSGGYNEQFF
TRBJ1-6,TRBV30,TRBD1,NA,TGTGCCTGGAGACAGGGGTCGTATAATTCACCCCTCCACTTT,CAWRQGSYNSPLHF
TRBJ2-5,TRBV7-3,NA,NA,TGTGCCAGCAGCTTAAAGAAGGGCGCGGGAGAGACCCAGTACTTC,CASSLKKGAGETQYF
TRBJ2-7,TRBV10-3,TRBD1,NA,TGTGCCATCGGACAGGGATTGGGAAACGAGCAGTACTTC,CAIGQGLGNEQYF
TRBJ2-1,TRBV19,TRBD2,once,TGTGCCAGTAGTATGGGGGGGGGAAGCTCCTACAATGAGCAGTTCTTC,CASSMGGGSSYNEQFF
TRBJ1-2,TRBV7-2,NA,NA,TGTGCCAGCAGCTTAAGTTCCGGTACTAACTATGGCTACACCTTC,CASSLSSGTNYGYTF